This TCR beta chain was sequenced in a study of shared clonotypes between healthy human individuals. Details on this clone: Its antigen is undetermined.

It was CD45RO-negative cells, positively selected for CCR7, that made up naive CD8 cells, with terminally differentiated effector memory CD45RA+ cells excluded. Deep-level running was used for the assay. Produced via immunoSEQ multiplex PCR; TCRdb's table is partial and in-frame only. Among some 600,000 clones, roughly 95% were seen once, and the ten largest hold 0.11%. General study results and limits: Only blood samples were collected, and tissue repertoires likely differ. Several donors showed sharing of around 5.3% of naive CD4 clonotypes.

The CDR3 spans 13 residues. V was cut by 1 base and J by 6 bases, with 7 bases left in between. CDR1 and CDR2 from the germline V gene are MNHEY and SMNVEV (reference sequence). Sequences were obtained from naive CD8+ T cells sorted from blood. This receptor was obtained from a woman aged 25 to 39 in good health. The chain links TRBV27 to TRBJ2-1; D ambiguous. In nucleotides, the CDR3 is TGTGCCAGCAGTTTATACAACCTCAATGAGCAGTTCTTC. Translating it yields CASSLYNLNEQFF.